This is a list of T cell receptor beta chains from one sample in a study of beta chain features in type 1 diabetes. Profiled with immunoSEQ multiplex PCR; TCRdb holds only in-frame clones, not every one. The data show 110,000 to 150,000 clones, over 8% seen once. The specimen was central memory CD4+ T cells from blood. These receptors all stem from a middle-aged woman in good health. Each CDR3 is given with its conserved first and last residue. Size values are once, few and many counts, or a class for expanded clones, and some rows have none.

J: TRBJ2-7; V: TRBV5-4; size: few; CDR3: CASSTGLDRYEQYF
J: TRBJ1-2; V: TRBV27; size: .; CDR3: CASSLSDRGPRSGYTF
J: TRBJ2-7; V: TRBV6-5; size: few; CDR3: CASSPRQASYEQYF
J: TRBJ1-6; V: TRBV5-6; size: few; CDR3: CASSKPEYNSPLHF
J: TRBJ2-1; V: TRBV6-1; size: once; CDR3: CASSAGGNEQFF
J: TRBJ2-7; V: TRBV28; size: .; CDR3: CASSFSFGTGGDEQYF
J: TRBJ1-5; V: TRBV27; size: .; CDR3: CASRGQGYQPQHF
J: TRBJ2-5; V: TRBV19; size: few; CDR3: CASSARTGSTRETQYF
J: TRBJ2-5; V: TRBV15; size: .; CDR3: CATSRPKETQYF
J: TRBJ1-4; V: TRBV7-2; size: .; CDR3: CASTPAGVEKLFF
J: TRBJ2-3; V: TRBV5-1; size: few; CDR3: CASSLQQGAQATQYF
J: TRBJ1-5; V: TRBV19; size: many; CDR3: CASRYTGWNQPQHF
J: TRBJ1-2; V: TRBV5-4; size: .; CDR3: CASSLDRVLGYTF
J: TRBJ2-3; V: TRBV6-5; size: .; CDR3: CASTLSGTDTQYF
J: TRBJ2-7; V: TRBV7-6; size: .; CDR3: CASSSGFAGIYEQYF
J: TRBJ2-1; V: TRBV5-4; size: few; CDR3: CASSSSGVHEQFF
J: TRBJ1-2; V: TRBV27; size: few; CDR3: CASSPGRGDYGYTF
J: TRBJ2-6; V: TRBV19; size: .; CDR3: CASRASGARSGANVLTF
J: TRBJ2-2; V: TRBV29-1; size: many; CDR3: CSVRGGNTGELFF
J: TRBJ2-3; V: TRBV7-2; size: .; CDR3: CASSRNYGGDTQYF
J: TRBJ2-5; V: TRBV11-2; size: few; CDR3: CASSLRLAGGPLETQYF
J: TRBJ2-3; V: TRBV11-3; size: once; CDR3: CASSPGTSADTQYF
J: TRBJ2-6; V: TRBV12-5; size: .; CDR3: CASGLLTGTGANVLTF
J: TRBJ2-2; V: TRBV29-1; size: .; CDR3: CSVEGTGGLELFF
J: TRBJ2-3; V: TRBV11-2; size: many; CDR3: CACALARAVRVGTDTQYF
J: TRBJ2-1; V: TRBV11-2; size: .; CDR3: CASSLVAGVGEQFF
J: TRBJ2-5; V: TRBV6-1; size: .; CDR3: CASTRPGYETQYF